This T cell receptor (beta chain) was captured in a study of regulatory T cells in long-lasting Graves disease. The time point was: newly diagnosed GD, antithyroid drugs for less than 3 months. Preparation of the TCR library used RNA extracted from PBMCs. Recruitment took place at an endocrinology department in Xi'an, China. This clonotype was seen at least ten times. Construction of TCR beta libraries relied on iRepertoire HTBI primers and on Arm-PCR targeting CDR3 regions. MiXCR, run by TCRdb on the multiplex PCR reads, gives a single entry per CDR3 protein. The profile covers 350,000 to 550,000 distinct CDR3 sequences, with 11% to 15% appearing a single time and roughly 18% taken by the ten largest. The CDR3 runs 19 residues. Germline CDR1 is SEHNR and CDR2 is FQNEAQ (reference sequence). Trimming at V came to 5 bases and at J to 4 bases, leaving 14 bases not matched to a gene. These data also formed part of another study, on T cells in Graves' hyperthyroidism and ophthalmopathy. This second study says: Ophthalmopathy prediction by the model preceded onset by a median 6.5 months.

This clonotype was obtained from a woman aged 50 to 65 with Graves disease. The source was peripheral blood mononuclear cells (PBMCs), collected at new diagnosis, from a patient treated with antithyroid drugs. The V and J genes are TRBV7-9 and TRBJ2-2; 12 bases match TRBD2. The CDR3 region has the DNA TGTGCCAGCAGCCCTACAAACCGACTAGCGGGAGTGCGCACCGGGGAGCTGTTTTTT. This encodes CASSPTNRLAGVRTGELFF.